The TCR beta chain described here comes from a study of identical twins. The CDR3 covers 13 residues. Germline values: CDR1 SGHRS, CDR2 YFSETQ. Trimming took off 3 bases at V and 7 bases at J, with 14 bases between the two ends. There are a few counts of this clonotype. The target antigen is unknown. General study results and limits: Findings came from cross-sectional statistics, without long-term follow-up of donors. Models underestimated out-of-frame TCR alpha sharing in monozygotic twins.

Among all donors, each was a healthy Caucasian. MiXCR, run by TCRdb on the 5' RACE reads, gives a single entry per CDR3 protein. In the table there are under 900,000 distinct CDR3 sequences, 9% to 15% of which are singletons. These same records also appear under a second study, on yellow fever vaccine responses in identical twins. That paper states: As reported, the vaccine T cell response of twins seemed partly convergent and partly personalized.

This receptor was taken from a woman under 30 in good health. Sequenced input: PBMCs. The rearrangement uses TRBV5-1 and TRBJ2-7, with D maybe TRBD1 (6 bases). CDR3 sequence: CASSWEQGREQYF. The CDR3 coding sequence is TGCGCCAGCAGCTGGGAACAGGGCCGGGAGCAGTACTTC.